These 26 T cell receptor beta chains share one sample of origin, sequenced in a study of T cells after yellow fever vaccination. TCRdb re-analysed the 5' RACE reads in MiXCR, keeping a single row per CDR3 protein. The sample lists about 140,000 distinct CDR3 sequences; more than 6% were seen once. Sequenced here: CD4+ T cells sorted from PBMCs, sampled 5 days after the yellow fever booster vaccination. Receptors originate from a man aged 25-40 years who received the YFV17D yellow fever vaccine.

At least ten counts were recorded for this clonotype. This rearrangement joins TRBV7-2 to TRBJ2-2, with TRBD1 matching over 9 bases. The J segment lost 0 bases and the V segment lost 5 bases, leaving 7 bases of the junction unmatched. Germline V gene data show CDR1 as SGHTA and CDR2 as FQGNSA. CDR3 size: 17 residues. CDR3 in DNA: TGTGCCAGCAGCGACAAACAGGGGGCGCCGAACACCGGGGAGCTGTTTTTT. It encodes CASSDKQGAPNTGELFF.

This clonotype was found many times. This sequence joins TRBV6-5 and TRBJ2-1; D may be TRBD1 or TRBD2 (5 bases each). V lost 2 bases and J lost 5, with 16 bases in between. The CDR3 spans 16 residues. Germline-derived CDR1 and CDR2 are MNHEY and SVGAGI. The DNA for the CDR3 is TGTGCCAGCAGTTACACGAGGGGCCGGGGCCACAATGAGCAGTTCTTC. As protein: CASSYTRGRGHNEQFF.

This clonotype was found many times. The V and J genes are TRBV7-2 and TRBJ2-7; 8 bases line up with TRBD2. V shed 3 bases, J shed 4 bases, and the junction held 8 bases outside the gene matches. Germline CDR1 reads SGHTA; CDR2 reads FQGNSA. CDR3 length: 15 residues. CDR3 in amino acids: CASSLSGTSGYEQYF. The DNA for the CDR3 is TGTGCCAGCAGCTTGTCCGGGACTAGTGGGTACGAGCAGTACTTC.

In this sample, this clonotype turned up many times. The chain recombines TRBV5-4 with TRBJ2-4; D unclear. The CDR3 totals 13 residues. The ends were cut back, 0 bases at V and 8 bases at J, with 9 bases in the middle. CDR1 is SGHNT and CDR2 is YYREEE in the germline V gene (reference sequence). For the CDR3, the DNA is TGTGCCAGCAGCTTGGCCGTTAGGGACATTCAGTACTTC. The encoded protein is CASSLAVRDIQYF.

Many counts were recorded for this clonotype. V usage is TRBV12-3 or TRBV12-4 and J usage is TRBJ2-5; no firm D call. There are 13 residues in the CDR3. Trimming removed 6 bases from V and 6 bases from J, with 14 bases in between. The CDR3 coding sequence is TGTGCCAGCAGAACGACAACGTTACAGACCCAGTACTTC. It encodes CASRTTTLQTQYF.

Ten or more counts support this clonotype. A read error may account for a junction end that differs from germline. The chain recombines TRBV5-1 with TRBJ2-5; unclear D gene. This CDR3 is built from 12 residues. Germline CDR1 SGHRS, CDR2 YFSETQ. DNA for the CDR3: TGTGCCAGCAGCTTAGGGCAAGAGACCCAGTACTTC. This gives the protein CASSLGQETQYF.

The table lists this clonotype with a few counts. CDR3 sequence: CAWIKGQGPSYEQYF. CDR3 in DNA: TGTGCCTGGATTAAGGGACAGGGGCCGTCCTACGAGCAGTACTTC. V is TRBV30 and J is TRBJ2-7; TRBD1 aligns across 10 bases. Germline V gene lookup returns CDR1 GTSNPN and CDR2 SVGIG (reference sequence). This CDR3 is 15 amino acids long. With 4 bases clipped from V and 1 base from J, the junction kept 7 bases outside the gene matches.

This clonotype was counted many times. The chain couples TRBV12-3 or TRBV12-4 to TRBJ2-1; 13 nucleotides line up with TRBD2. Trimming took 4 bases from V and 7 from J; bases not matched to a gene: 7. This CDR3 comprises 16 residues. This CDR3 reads CASSSRTSGRWNEQFF. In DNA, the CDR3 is TGTGCCAGCAGTTCCCGGACTAGCGGGAGATGGAATGAGCAGTTCTTC.

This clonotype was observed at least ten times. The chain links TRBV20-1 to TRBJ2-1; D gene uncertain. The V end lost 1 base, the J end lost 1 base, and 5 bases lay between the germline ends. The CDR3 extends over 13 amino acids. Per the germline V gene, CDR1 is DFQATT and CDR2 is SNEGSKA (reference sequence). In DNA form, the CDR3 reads TGCAGTGCTAGAGCCTATTCCTACAATGAGCAGTTCTTC. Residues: CSARAYSYNEQFF.

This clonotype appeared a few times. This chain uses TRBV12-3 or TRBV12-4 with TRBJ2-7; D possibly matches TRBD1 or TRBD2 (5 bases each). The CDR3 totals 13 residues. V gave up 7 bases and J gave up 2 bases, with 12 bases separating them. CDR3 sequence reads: CASTWTGPYEQYF. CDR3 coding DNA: TGTGCCAGCACCTGGACGGGGCCCTACGAGCAGTACTTC.

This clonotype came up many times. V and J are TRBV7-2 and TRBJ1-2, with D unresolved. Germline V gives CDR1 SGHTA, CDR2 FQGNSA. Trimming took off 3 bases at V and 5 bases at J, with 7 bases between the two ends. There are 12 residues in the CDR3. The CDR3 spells CASSFDTYGYTF. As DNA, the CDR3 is TGTGCCAGCAGCTTTGACACTTATGGCTACACCTTC.

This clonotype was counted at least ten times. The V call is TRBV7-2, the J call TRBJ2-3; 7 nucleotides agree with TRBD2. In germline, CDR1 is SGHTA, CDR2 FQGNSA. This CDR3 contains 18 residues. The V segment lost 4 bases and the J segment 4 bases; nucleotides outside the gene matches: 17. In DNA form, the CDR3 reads TGTGCCAGCAGCTCCCCGGGGGGAACTAGCGTGTCGGCAGATACGCAGTATTTT. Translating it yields CASSSPGGTSVSADTQYF.

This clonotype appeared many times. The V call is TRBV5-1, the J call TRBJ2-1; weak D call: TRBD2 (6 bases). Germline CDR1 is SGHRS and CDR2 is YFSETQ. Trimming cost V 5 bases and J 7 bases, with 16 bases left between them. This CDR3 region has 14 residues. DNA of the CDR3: TGCGCCAGCAGTGTTGGGCAGGGAGGAAATGAGCAGTTCTTC. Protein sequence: CASSVGQGGNEQFF.

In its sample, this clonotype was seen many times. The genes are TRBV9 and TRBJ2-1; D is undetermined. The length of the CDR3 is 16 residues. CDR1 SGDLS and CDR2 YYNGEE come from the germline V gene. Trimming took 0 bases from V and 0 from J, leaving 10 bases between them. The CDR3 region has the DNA TGTGCCAGCAGCGTAGTTAAGCGAAGCTCCTACAATGAGCAGTTCTTC. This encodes CASSVVKRSSYNEQFF.

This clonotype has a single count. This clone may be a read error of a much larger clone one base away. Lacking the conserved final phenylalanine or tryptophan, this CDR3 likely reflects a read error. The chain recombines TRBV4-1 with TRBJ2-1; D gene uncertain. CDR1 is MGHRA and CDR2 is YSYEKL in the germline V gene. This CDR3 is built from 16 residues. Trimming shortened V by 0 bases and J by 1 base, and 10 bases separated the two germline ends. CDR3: CASSQDATVSYNEQFY. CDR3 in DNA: TGCGCCAGCAGCCAAGATGCAACAGTTTCCTACAATGAGCAGTTCTAC.

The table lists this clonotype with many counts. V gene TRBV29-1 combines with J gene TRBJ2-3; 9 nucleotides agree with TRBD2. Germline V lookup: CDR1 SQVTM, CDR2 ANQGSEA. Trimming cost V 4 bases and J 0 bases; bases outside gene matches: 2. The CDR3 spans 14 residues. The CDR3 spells CSVGLAASTDTQYF. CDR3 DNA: TGCAGCGTTGGACTAGCGGCTAGCACAGATACGCAGTATTTT.

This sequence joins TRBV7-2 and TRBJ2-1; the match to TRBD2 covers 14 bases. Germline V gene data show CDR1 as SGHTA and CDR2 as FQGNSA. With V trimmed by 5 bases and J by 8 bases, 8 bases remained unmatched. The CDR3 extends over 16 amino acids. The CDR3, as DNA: TGTGCCAGCAGCCCGAGGACTAGCGGGAGGAGTGATGAGCAGTTCTTC. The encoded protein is CASSPRTSGRSDEQFF.

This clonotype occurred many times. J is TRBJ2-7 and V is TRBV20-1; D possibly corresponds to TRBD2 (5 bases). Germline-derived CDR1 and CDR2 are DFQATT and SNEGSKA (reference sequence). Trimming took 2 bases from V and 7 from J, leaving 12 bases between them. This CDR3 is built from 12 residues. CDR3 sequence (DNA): TGCAGTGCTAGACTAGCCGGGTGGGAGCAGTACTTC. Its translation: CSARLAGWEQYF.

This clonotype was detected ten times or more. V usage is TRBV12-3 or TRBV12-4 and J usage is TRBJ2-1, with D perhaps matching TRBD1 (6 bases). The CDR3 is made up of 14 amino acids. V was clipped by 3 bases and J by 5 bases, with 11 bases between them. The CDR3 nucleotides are TGTGCCAGCAGTTTCAGAAAGGGGGACAATGAGCAGTTCTTC. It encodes CASSFRKGDNEQFF.

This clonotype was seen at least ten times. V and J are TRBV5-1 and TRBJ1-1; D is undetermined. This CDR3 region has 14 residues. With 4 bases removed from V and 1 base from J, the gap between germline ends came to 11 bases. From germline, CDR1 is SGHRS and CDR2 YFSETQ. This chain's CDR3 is CASSNTVTNTEAFF. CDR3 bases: TGCGCCAGCAGCAACACAGTGACGAACACTGAAGCTTTCTTT.

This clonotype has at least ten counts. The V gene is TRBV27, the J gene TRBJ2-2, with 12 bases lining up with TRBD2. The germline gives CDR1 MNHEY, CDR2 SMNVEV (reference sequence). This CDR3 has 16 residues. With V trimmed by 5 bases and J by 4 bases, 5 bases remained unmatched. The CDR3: CASSPRTSGTTGELFF. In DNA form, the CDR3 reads TGTGCCAGCAGTCCCCGGACTAGCGGGACCACCGGGGAGCTGTTTTTT.

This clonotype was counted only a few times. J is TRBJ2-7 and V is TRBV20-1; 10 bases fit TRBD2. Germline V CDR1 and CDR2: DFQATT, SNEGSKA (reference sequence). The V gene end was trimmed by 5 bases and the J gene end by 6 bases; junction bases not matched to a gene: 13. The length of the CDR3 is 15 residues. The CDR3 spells CSAVPRSLAGAEQYF. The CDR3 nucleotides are TGCAGTGCTGTCCCCCGGAGTCTAGCGGGAGCCGAGCAGTACTTC.

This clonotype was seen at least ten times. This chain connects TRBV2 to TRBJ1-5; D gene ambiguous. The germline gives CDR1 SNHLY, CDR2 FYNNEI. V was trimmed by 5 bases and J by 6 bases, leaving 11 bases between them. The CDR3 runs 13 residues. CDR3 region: CASSYRGIQPQHF. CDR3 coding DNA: TGTGCCAGCAGTTACAGAGGGATTCAGCCCCAGCATTTT.

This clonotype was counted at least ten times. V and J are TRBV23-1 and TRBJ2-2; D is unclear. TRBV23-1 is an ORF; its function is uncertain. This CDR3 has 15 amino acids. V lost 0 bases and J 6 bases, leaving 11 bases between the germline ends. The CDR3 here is CASSQSFPASGELFF. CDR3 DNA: TGCGCCAGCAGTCAATCGTTCCCAGCTTCCGGGGAGCTGTTTTTT.

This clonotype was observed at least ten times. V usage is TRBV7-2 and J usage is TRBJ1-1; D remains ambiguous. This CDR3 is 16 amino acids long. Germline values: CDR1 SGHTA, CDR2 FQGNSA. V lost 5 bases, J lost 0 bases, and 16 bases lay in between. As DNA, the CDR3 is TGTGCCAGCAGCCCTAGGGCAGACGGGCTGAACACTGAAGCTTTCTTT. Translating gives CASSPRADGLNTEAFF.

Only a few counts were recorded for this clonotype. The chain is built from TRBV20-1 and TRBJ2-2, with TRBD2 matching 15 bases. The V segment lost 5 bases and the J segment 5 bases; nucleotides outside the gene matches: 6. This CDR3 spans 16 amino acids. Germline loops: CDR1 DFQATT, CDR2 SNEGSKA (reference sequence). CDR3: CSAPGLAGGGTGELFF. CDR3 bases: TGCAGTGCTCCGGGACTAGCGGGAGGCGGGACCGGGGAGCTGTTTTTT.